The entry below describes one T cell receptor (beta chain). Germline and junction disagree at one end, which may indicate a read error. CDR3 length equals 13 residues. The germline V gene encodes CDR1 LNHDA and CDR2 SQIVND (reference sequence). This sample was taken from a study of technical replicates of blood from a handful of donors. Some clones are missing from TCRdb's copy, which holds only in-frame ones; the method was immunoSEQ multiplex PCR. The table lists about 94,000 clones, more than 90% of them singletons. This sequence originates from a human donor in good health. The sequenced material came from T cells isolated from PBMCs. The chain recombines TRBV19 with TRBJ2-3; D perhaps matches TRBD2 (5 bases). The CDR3 DNA follows: TGTGCCAGTAGTATTGACTACCTGAATACGCGGTATTTT. Protein sequence: CASSIDYLNTRYF.